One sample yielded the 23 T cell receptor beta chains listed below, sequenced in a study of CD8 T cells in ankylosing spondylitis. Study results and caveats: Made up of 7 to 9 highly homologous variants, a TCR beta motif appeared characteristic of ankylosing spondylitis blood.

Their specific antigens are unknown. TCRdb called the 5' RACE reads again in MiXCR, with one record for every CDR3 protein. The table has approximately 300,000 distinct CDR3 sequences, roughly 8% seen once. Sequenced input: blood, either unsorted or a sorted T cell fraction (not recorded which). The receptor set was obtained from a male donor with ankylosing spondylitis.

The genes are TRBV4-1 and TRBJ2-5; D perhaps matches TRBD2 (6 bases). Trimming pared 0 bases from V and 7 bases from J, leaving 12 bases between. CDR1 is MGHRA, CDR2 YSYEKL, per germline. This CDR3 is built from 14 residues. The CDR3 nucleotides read TGCGCCAGCAGCCAAGACGGCGACGGGGGGACCCAGTACTTC. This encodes CASSQDGDGGTQYF.

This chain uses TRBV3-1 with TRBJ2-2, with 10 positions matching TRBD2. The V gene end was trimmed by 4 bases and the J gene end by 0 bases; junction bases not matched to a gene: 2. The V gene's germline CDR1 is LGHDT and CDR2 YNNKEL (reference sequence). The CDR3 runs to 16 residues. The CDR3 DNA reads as TGTGCCAGCAGCCGAGGGACTAGCGCGAACACCGGGGAGCTGTTTTTT. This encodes CASSRGTSANTGELFF.

In nucleotides, the CDR3 is TGTGCCAGCAGCCAAGAAGTACCCTCCTACGAGCAGTACTTC. It yields the protein CASSQEVPSYEQYF. The V and J genes are TRBV3-1 and TRBJ2-7; D remains ambiguous. V lost 0 bases and J 0 bases, leaving 6 bases between the germline ends. The germline V gene has CDR1 LGHDT and CDR2 YNNKEL (reference sequence). This CDR3 region has 14 residues.

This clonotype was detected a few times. CDR3: CASSFRISGANVLTF. The CDR3, as DNA: TGTGCCAGCAGTTTTAGGATCTCTGGGGCCAACGTCCTGACTTTC. The chain uses TRBV12-3 or TRBV12-4 and TRBJ2-6; D unclear. This CDR3 has 15 residues. Trimming pared 3 bases from V and 0 bases from J, leaving 6 bases between.

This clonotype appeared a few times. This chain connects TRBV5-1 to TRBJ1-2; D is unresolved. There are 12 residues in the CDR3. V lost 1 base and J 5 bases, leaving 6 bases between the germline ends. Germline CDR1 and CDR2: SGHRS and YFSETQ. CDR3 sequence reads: CASSLPPYGYTF. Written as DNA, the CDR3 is TGCGCCAGCAGCTTGCCTCCTTATGGCTACACCTTC.

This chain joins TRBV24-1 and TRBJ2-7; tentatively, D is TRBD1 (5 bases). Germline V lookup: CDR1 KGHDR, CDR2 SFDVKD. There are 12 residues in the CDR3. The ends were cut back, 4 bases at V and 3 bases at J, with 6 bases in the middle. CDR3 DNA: TGTGCCACCAGTGAAACAGGCTACGAGCAGTACTTC. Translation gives CATSETGYEQYF.

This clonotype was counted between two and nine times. Written as DNA, the CDR3 is TGTGCCAGCAGCCAGACGGATAAGACTGGGGCCAACGTCCTGACTTTC. This sequence encodes CASSQTDKTGANVLTF. V usage is TRBV4-2 and J usage is TRBJ2-6; D is unclear. Germline lookup yields CDR1 LGHNA and CDR2 YNFKEQ. V was trimmed by 3 bases and J by 2 bases, leaving 11 bases between them. The CDR3 has 16 amino acids.

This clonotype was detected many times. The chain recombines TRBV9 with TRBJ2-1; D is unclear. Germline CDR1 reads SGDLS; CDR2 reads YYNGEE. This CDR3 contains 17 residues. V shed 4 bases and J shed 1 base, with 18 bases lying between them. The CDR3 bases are TGTGCCAGCAGCACCCCCCATGGCGGTCTATCCTACAATGAGCAGTTCTTC. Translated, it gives CASSTPHGGLSYNEQFF.

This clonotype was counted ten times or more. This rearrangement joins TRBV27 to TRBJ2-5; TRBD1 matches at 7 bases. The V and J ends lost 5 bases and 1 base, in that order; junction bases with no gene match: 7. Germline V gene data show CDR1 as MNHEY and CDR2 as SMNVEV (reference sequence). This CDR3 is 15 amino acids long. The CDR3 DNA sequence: TGTGCCAGCAGTCAGACCAGGGGGATCCAAGAGACCCAGTACTTC. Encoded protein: CASSQTRGIQETQYF.

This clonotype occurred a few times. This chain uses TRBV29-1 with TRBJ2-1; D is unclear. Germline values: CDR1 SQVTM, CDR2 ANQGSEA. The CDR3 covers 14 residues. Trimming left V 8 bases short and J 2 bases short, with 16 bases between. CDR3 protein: CSPKVPVTYNEQFF. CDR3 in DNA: TGCAGCCCAAAGGTCCCCGTCACCTACAATGAGCAGTTCTTC.

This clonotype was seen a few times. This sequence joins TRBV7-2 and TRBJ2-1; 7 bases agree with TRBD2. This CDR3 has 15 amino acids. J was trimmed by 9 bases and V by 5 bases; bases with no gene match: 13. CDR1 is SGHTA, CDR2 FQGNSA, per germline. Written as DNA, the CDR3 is TGTGCCAGCAGCCCGGGAGGACCCCATCGGGCTGAGCAGTTCTTC. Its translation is CASSPGGPHRAEQFF.

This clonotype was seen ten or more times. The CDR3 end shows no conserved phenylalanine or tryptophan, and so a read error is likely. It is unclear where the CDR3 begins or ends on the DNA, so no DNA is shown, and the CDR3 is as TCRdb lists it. CDR3 sequence: CASSLGLSGTPLM. The rearrangement uses TRBV7-2 and TRBJ2-3; the D call TRBD2 from the table was never checked on the DNA. With termini counted, the CDR3 has 13 amino acids. CDR1 SGHTA and CDR2 FQGNSA come from the germline V gene.

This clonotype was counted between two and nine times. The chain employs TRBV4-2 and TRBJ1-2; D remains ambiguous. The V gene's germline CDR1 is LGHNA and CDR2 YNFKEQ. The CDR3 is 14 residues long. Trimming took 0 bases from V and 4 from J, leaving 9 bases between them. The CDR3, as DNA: TGTGCCAGCAGCCAAGACAACAGAGGCTATGGCTACACCTTC. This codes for CASSQDNRGYGYTF.

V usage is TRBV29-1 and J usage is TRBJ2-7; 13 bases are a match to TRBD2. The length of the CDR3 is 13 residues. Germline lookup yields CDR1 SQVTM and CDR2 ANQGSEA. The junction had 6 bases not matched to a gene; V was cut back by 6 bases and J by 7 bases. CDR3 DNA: TGCAGCGTCCCACTAGCGGGAGGGCCTGAGCAGTACTTC. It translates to CSVPLAGGPEQYF.

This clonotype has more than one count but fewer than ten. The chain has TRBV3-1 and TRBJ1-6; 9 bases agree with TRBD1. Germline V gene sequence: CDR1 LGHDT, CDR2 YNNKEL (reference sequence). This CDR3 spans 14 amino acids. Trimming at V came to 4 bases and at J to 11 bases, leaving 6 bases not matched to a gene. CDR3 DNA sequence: TGTGCCAGCAGCCGAGGGACAGGGAGAGCACCCCTCCACTTT. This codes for CASSRGTGRAPLHF.

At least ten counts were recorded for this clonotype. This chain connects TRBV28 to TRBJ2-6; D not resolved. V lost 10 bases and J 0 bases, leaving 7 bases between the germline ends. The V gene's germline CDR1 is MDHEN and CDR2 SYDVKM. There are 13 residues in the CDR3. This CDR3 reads CATISSGANVLTF. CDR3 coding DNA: TGTGCCACCATCAGCTCTGGGGCCAACGTCCTGACTTTC.

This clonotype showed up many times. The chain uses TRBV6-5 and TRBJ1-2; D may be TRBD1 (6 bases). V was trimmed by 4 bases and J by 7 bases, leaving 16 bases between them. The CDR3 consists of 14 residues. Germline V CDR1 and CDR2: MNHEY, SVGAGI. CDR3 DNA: TGTGCCAGCAGTTCCACTCATGGGGGCTCTGGCTACACCTTC. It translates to CASSSTHGGSGYTF.

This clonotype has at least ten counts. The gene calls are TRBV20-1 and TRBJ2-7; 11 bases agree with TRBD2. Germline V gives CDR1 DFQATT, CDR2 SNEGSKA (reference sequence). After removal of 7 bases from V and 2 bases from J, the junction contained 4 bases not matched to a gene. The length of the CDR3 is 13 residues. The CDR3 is CSVRLAGTYEQYF. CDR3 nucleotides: TGCAGTGTACGACTAGCGGGAACCTACGAGCAGTACTTC.

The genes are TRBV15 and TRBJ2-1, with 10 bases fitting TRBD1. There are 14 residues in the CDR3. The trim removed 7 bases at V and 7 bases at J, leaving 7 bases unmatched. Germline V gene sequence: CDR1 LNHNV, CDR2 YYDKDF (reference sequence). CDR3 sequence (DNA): TGTGCCACCAACCGGGACAGGGGAGGTAATGAGCAGTTCTTC. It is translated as CATNRDRGGNEQFF.

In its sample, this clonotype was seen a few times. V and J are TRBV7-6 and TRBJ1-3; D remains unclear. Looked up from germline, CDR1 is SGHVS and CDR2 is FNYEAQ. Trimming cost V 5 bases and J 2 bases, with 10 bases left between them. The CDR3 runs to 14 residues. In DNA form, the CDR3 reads TGTGCCAGCAGCGCCGCCGCCCCTGGAAACACCATATATTTT. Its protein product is CASSAAAPGNTIYF.

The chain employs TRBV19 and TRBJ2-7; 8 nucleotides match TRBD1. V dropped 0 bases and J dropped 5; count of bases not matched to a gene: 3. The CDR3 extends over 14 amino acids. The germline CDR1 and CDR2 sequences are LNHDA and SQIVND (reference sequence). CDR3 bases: TGTGCCAGTAGTATAGAGCCGGGACAGGACGAGCAGTACTTC. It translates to CASSIEPGQDEQYF. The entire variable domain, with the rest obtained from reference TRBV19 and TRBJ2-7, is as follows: DGGITQSPKYLFRKEGQNVTLSCEQNLNHDAMYWYRQDPGQGLRLIYYSQIVNDFQKGDIAEGYSVSREKKESFPLTVTSAQKNPTAFYLCASSIEPGQDEQYFGPGTRLTVT.

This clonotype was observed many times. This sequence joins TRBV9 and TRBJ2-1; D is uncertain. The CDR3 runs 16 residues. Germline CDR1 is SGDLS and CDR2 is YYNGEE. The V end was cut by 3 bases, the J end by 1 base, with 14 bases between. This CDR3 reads CASSALAAQSYNEQFF. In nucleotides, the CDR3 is TGTGCCAGCAGCGCCCTGGCGGCCCAATCCTACAATGAGCAGTTCTTC. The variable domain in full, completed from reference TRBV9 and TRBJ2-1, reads DSGVTQTPKHLITATGQRVTLRCSPRSGDLSVYWYQQSLDQGLQFLIQYYNGEERAKGNILERFSAQQFPDLHSELNLSSLELGDSALYFCASSALAAQSYNEQFFGPGTRLTVL.

The CDR3 DNA reads TGTGCCAGCAGCTTGGGGGGGACTAGCGGAAAAGAGACCCAGTACTTC. Its protein is CASSLGGTSGKETQYF. The chain has TRBV7-8 and TRBJ2-5; 11 bases agree with TRBD2. V lost 3 bases and J lost 3; bases outside the gene matches: 6. Looked up from germline, CDR1 is SGHVS and CDR2 is FQNEAQ. The CDR3 extends over 16 amino acids.